The 29 T cell receptor beta chains presented below share a single source sample, sequenced in a study of CXCR3-negative and CXCR3-positive naive CD8 T cells. It was by 5' RACE with UMI labels that the TRB cDNA libraries were prepared. TCRdb re-called the 5' RACE reads and gives one entry per CDR3 protein, without DNA. The listing contains over 35,000 distinct CDR3 sequences. The sample consisted of naive CXCR3- CD8+ T cells from blood. Subset described: CD45RO-CCR7+CD27+CD95- naive CD8+ T cells lacking CXCR3 (TNR3-). The receptors shown here come from a human donor in good health. Some clones in this sample may be carry-over from other donors' samples.

The chain uses TRBV7-8 and TRBJ2-5; the D call from TCRdb, TRBD1, cannot be confirmed without DNA. The CDR3 runs to 13 residues. Germline CDR1 reads SGHVS; CDR2 reads FQNEAQ. CDR3 protein: CASSLGGEETQYF.

This chain joins TRBV12-3 or TRBV12-4 and TRBJ2-7; checking the TCRdb D call of TRBD1 is not possible without DNA. The CDR3 consists of 15 residues. CDR3 loop: CASSLGGTGNYEQYF.

The chain joins TRBV28 to TRBJ2-7. The CDR3 covers 14 residues. Germline V CDR1 and CDR2: MDHEN, SYDVKM. The CDR3 reads CASSLIGLAYEQYF.

The rearrangement uses TRBV6-5 and TRBJ2-1. The CDR3 is 11 amino acids. CDR1 and CDR2 from the germline V gene are MNHEY and SVGAGI. CDR3 region: CASISYNEQFF.

V is TRBV20-1 and J is TRBJ2-1; TCRdb gives TRBD2 as the D gene, but with no DNA this cannot be confirmed. The germline gives CDR1 DFQATT, CDR2 SNEGSKA (reference sequence). The CDR3 totals 17 residues. The CDR3 sequence: CSARGRKRLVTYNEQFF.

The chain employs TRBV7-6 and TRBJ2-7; without DNA, the TCRdb call of TRBD2 cannot be checked. CDR1 SGHVS and CDR2 FNYEAQ come from the germline V gene. The CDR3 contains 20 residues. This CDR3 reads CASSSASGTSGSILSYEQYF. Combining the CDR3 with reference TRBV7-6 and TRBJ2-7 gives the whole variable domain GAGVSQSPRYKVTKRGQDVALRCDPISGHVSLYWYRQALGQGPEFLTYFNYEAQQDKSGLPNDRFSAERPEGSISTLTIQRTEQRDSAMYRCASSSASGTSGSILSYEQYFGPGTRLTVT.

V is TRBV28 and J is TRBJ2-1; TCRdb gives TRBD2 as the D gene, but with no DNA this cannot be confirmed. The CDR3 is 16 residues long. Germline CDR1 MDHEN, CDR2 SYDVKM. CDR3: CASSRLAGASMNEQFF.

This sequence joins TRBV19 and TRBJ2-3. The CDR3 is made up of 13 amino acids. CDR1 is LNHDA and CDR2 is SQIVND in the germline V gene (reference sequence). CDR3 loop: CASRIPNTDTQYF.

The J gene is TRBJ2-1, the V gene TRBV5-1; the TCRdb D gene call, TRBD2, has no DNA to confirm it. The CDR3 extends over 15 amino acids. CDR1 is SGHRS and CDR2 is YFSETQ in the germline V gene. The CDR3 region is CASSLASGDYNEQFF.

The gene calls are TRBV10-3 and TRBJ2-5; TCRdb reports TRBD1, a call that lacks DNA to check it against. CDR1 and CDR2 (germline): ENHRY, SYGVKD. This CDR3 is 16 amino acids long. The CDR3 sequence: CAISEPGTVPQETQYF.

The rearrangement links TRBV12-3 or TRBV12-4 to TRBJ1-5; the D gene TCRdb calls, TRBD1, cannot be checked with no DNA. CDR3 length: 14 residues. CDR3 sequence: CASSPRGGYQPQHF.

The gene calls are TRBV27 and TRBJ2-1; the D call from TCRdb, TRBD1, cannot be confirmed without DNA. This CDR3 contains 14 residues. Germline CDR1 and CDR2: MNHEY and SMNVEV (reference sequence). CDR3 region: CASSSIDRASEQFF.

This clonotype counts as medium-sized by frequency. The chain recombines TRBV6-4 with TRBJ2-3; TCRdb names TRBD1, which stays unverified in the absence of DNA. In germline, CDR1 is MRHNA, CDR2 SNTAGT. The CDR3 contains 14 residues. The CDR3 here is CASSDGQGADTQYF.

The chain recombines TRBV29-1 with TRBJ2-7; TCRdb's D call of TRBD1 is untestable without DNA. Germline V gene lookup returns CDR1 SQVTM and CDR2 ANQGSEA. The CDR3 runs to 12 residues. CDR3 residues: CSVVAGSGEQYF.

The CDR3 is CASSSPTGGDGEQFF. The chain links TRBV27 to TRBJ2-1; the TCRdb D gene call, TRBD1, has no DNA to confirm it. The V gene's germline CDR1 is MNHEY and CDR2 SMNVEV (reference sequence). The CDR3 contains 15 residues.

The CDR3 here is CASRWGGGTEAFF. This chain joins TRBV4-1 and TRBJ1-1. The CDR3 contains 13 residues. CDR1 MGHRA and CDR2 YSYEKL come from the germline V gene.

The chain uses TRBV5-1 and TRBJ1-1. Germline CDR1 and CDR2: SGHRS and YFSETQ. CDR3 length equals 14 residues. The CDR3 sequence is CASSFWRVNTEAFF.

V and J are TRBV7-2 and TRBJ2-3; TCRdb outputs TRBD1, but without DNA this stays unchecked. The CDR3 has 15 residues. Germline CDR1 reads SGHTA; CDR2 reads FQGNSA. CDR3 protein: CASSRPDYQADTQYF.

The chain joins TRBV6-6 to TRBJ2-1. Germline lookup yields CDR1 MNHNY and CDR2 SVGAGI (reference sequence). The CDR3 covers 15 residues. This CDR3 reads CASSHSSGVYNEQFF.

This CDR3 is CASSQEGGRVSDTQYF. The chain is built from TRBV4-3 and TRBJ2-3; TCRdb's D gene call, TRBD2, goes unchecked for lack of DNA. The CDR3 covers 16 residues. Looked up from germline, CDR1 is LGHNA and CDR2 is YSLEER.

The chain has TRBV20-1 and TRBJ1-5; TCRdb returns TRBD1, unconfirmable since there is no DNA. This CDR3 has 14 residues. Germline CDR1 and CDR2: DFQATT and SNEGSKA (reference sequence). CDR3 in amino acids: CSATLDREYQPQHF.

The chain uses TRBV29-1 and TRBJ2-3; TCRdb returns TRBD1, unconfirmable since there is no DNA. Germline V CDR1 and CDR2: SQVTM, ANQGSEA. CDR3 size: 16 residues. The chain's CDR3 is CSVEETGGFGTDTQYF.

The chain joins TRBV5-1 to TRBJ2-2; the D call of TRBD2 rests on TCRdb alone, since no DNA is present to check it. This CDR3 contains 14 residues. Germline V CDR1 and CDR2: SGHRS, YFSETQ. The chain's CDR3 is CASSGGLNTGELFF.

The J gene is TRBJ2-7, the V gene TRBV5-1; the TCRdb call, TRBD1, lacks DNA for checking. The germline gives CDR1 SGHRS, CDR2 YFSETQ. This CDR3 region has 16 residues. CDR3 region: CASSVGRGSLFYEQYF.

The chain combines TRBV7-2 with TRBJ1-4. The V gene's germline CDR1 is SGHTA and CDR2 FQGNSA. The CDR3 contains 17 residues. This chain's CDR3 is CASSFSHREATNEKLFF.

This sequence joins TRBV12-3 or TRBV12-4 and TRBJ2-3. CDR3 length: 15 residues. This chain's CDR3 is CASSFAGTSTDTQYF.

The J gene is TRBJ1-2, the V gene TRBV9. This CDR3 comprises 14 residues. Germline CDR1 is SGDLS and CDR2 is YYNGEE. The CDR3 is CASSPATSPYGYTF.

The chain recombines TRBV29-1 with TRBJ2-1; TCRdb names TRBD1, which stays unverified in the absence of DNA. The CDR3 consists of 11 residues. Per the germline V gene, CDR1 is SQVTM and CDR2 is ANQGSEA. CDR3 loop: CSVVGGPEQFF.

The rearrangement uses TRBV4-3 and TRBJ2-7. The CDR3 consists of 15 residues. Germline CDR1 reads LGHNA; CDR2 reads YSLEER. This chain's CDR3 is CASSQESAADYEQYF.